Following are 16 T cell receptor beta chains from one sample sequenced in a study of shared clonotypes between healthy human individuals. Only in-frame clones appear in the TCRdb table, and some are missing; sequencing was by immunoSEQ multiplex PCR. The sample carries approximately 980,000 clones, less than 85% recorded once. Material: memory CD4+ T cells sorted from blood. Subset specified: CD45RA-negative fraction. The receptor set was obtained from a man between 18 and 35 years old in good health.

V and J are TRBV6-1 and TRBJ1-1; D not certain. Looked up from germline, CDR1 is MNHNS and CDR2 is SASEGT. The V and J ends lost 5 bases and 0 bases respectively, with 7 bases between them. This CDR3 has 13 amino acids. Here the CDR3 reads CASSNKMNTEAFF. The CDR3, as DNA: TGTGCCAGCAGTAACAAGATGAACACTGAAGCTTTCTTT.

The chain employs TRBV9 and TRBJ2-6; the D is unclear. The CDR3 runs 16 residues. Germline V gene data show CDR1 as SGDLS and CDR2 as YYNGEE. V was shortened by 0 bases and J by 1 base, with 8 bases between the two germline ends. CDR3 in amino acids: CASSVVGSSGANVLTF. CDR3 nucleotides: TGTGCCAGCAGCGTAGTCGGGTCATCTGGGGCCAACGTCCTGACTTTC.

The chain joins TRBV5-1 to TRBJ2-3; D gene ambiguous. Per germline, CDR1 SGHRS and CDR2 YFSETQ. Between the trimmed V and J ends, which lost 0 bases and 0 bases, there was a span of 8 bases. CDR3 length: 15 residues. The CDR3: CASSLAGESTDTQYF. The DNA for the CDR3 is TGCGCCAGCAGCTTGGCTGGTGAGAGCACAGATACGCAGTATTTT. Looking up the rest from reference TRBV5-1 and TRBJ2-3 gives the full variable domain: KAGVTQTPRYLIKTRGQQVTLSCSPISGHRSVSWYQQTPGQGLQFLFEYFSETQRNKGNFPGRFSGRQFSNSRSEMNVSTLELGDSALYLCASSLAGESTDTQYFGPGTRLTVL.

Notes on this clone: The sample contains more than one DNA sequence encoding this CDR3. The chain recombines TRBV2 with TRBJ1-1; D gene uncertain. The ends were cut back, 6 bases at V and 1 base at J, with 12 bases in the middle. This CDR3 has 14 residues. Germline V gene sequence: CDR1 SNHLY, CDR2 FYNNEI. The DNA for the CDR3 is TGTGCCAGCAGCGTAACCGGGAAGAACACTGAAGCTTTCTTT. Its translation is CASSVTGKNTEAFF.

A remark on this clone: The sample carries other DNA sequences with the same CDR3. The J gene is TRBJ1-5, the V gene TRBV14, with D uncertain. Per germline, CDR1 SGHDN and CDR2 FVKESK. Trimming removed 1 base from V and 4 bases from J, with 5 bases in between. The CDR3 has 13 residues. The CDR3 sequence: CASSQGGNQPQHF. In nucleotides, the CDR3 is TGTGCCAGCAGCCAAGGGGGTAATCAGCCCCAGCATTTT.

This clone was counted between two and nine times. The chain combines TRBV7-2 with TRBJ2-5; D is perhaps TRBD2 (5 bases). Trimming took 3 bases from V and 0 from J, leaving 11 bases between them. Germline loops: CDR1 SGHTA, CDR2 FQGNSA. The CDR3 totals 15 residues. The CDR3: CASSLDSSYQETQYF. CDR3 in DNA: TGTGCCAGCAGCTTGGACTCCTCGTACCAAGAGACCCAGTACTTC.

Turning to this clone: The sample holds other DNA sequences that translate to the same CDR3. CDR3 sequence reads: CAISQGVGTEAFF. The CDR3, as DNA: TGTGCCATCAGTCAGGGGGTCGGGACTGAAGCTTTCTTT. This chain links TRBV10-3 with TRBJ1-1; TRBD1 agrees at 7 bases. The CDR3 consists of 13 residues. In germline, CDR1 is ENHRY, CDR2 SYGVKD. J lost 5 bases, V lost 5 bases, and 5 bases had no gene match.

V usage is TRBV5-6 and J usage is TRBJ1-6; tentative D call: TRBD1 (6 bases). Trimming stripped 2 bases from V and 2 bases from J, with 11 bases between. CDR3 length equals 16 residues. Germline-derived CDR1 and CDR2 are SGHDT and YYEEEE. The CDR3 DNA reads TGTGCCAGCAGCTTTGCAGGGGACCCCTATAATTCACCCCTCCACTTT. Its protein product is CASSFAGDPYNSPLHF.

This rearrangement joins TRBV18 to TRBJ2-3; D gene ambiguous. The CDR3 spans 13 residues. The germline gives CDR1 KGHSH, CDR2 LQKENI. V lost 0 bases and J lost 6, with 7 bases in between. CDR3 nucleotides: TGTGCCAGCTCACCACCGTTGGGGGATACGCAGTATTTT. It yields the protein CASSPPLGDTQYF.

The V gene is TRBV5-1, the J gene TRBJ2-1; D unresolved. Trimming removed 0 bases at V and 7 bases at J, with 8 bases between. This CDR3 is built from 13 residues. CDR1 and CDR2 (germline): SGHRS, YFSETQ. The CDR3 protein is CASSLAESNEQFF. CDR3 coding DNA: TGCGCCAGCAGCTTGGCCGAGAGTAATGAGCAGTTCTTC.

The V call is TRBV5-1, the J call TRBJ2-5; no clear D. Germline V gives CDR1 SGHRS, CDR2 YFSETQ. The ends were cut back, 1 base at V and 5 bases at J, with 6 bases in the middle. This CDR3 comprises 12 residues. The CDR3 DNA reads TGCGCCAGCAGCTTGAACGGCGAGACCCAGTACTTC. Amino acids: CASSLNGETQYF.

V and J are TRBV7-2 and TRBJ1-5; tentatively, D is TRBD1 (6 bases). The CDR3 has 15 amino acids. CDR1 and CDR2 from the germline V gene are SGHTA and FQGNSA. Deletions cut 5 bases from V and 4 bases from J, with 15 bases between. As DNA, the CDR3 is TGTGCCAGCAGCGTCGGAGGGGGTCAAAATCAGCCCCAGCATTTT. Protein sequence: CASSVGGGQNQPQHF.

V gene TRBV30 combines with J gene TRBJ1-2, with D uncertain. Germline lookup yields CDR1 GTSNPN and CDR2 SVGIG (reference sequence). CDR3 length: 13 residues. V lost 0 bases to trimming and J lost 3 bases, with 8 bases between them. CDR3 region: CAWSVGIYYGYTF. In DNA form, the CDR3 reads TGTGCCTGGAGTGTGGGGATTTACTATGGCTACACCTTC.

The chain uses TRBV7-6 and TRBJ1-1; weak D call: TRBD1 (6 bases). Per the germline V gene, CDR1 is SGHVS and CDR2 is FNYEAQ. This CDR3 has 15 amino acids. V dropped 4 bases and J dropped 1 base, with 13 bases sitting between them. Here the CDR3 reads CASSYGQHANTEAFF. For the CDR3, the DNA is TGTGCCAGCAGCTACGGACAGCACGCGAACACTGAAGCTTTCTTT.

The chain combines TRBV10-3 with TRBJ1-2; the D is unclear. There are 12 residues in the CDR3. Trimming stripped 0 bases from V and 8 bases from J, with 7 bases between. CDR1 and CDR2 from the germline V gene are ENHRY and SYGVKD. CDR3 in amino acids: CAISESGEGYTF. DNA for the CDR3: TGTGCCATCAGTGAGTCTGGGGAAGGCTACACCTTC.

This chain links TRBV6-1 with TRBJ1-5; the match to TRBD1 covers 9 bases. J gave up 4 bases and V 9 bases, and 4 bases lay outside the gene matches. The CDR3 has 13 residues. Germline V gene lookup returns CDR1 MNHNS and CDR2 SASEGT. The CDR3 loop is CASRTGANQPQHF. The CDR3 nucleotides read TGTGCCAGTCGGACAGGGGCAAATCAGCCCCAGCATTTT.